These 8 T cell receptor beta chains originate from one sample sequenced in a study of T-cell reconstitution after alpha-beta-depleted transplantation in children (dated by TCRdb to about 2016). The treatment or condition label here, explained by the study, means: allogeneic hematopoietic cell transplantation with graft depleted of TCRalphabeta T cells and CD19 B cells. Preparation of the library involved PCR. Instrument used: Illumina HiSeq 2500. To normalize quantification of the TCRbeta repertoire, the TCR libraries were built with molecular barcoding that relied on unique molecular identifiers. TCRdb itself trimmed the public reads at Q25 with fastp, ran MiXCR and retained productive beta chains. Every CDR3 protein is listed once, alongside the most common genes and DNA of its rows. The sample table shows fewer than 750,000 distinct CDR3 sequences, and under 25% are seen once. 13% to 15% of the sample comes from the top ten.

This material consisted of PBMCs, mostly from graft donor cells, taken 360 days after TCRalphabeta/CD19-depleted stem cell transplant. The receptors shown here come from a boy in the first two years of life who had a stem cell transplant for acute myeloid leukemia, so the T cells may come from the graft donor.

This rearrangement joins TRBV5-1 to TRBJ2-7; D unclear. Germline loops: CDR1 SGHRS, CDR2 YFSETQ. The CDR3 spans 13 residues. Trimming stripped 5 bases from V and 2 bases from J, with 11 bases between. In DNA form, the CDR3 reads TGCGCCAGCAGTCATGGACCGACCTACGAGCAGTACGTC. Its protein product is CASSHGPTYEQYV.

The chain links TRBV6-7 to TRBJ2-2, with a tentative D call TRBD1 (6 bases). TRBV6-7 is an open reading frame whose function is uncertain. Trimming left V 7 bases short and J 3 bases short, with 9 bases between. CDR3 length equals 13 residues. The CDR3 spells CASNRDDTGELFF. CDR3 in DNA: TGTGCCAGCAACAGGGACGACACCGGGGAGCTGTTTTTT.

The gene calls are TRBV11-3 and TRBJ2-1; the match to TRBD2 covers 11 bases. The CDR3 is 17 residues long. Per germline, CDR1 SGHNT and CDR2 YENEEA. The V segment lost 4 bases and the J segment 0 bases; nucleotides outside the gene matches: 5. This chain's CDR3 is CASSSGTSGPSYNEQFF. In DNA, the CDR3 is TGTGCCAGCAGCTCCGGGACTAGCGGACCCTCCTACAATGAGCAGTTCTTC. The full variable domain, its missing parts supplied by reference TRBV11-3 and TRBJ2-1, is EAGVVQSPRYKIIEKKQPVAFWCNPISGHNTLYWYLQNLGQGPELLIRYENEEAVDDSQLPKDRFSAERLKGVDSTLKIQPAELGDSAVYLCASSSGTSGPSYNEQFFGPGTRLTVL.

This clonotype was detected only a few times. A read error may be the cause here, since a much bigger clone is one base away. The rearrangement uses TRBV6-1 and TRBJ2-7; D is unclear. V lost 1 base to trimming and J lost 3 bases, with 7 bases between them. In germline, CDR1 is MNHNS, CDR2 SASEGT. The CDR3 has 13 amino acids. CDR3 nucleotides: TGTGCCAGCAGTGAAGGACTTTACTACGAGCAGTACGTC. Translating it yields CASSEGLYYEQYV.

The count of this clonotype is one. V gene TRBV12-3 or TRBV12-4 combines with J gene TRBJ2-2; 8 positions match TRBD2. The CDR3 sequence is 16 residues long. Trimming took 2 bases from V and 3 from J; bases not matched to a gene: 5. The CDR3 loop reads CASSLNGGAYTGELFF. Written as DNA, the CDR3 is TGTGCCAGCAGTTTAAACGGGGGGGCGTACACCGGGGAGCTGTTTTTT.

CDR3 amino acids: CASSHKMRDTAYNEQFF. The CDR3 coding sequence is TGTGCCAGCAGCCACAAGATGCGGGACACCGCCTACAATGAGCAGTTCTTC. The rearrangement joins TRBV14 to TRBJ2-1, with D possibly being TRBD1 or TRBD2 (6 bases each). Germline CDR1 SGHDN, CDR2 FVKESK. This CDR3 spans 17 amino acids. Trimming removed 3 bases from V and 2 bases from J, with 17 bases in between.

The chain recombines TRBV4-1 with TRBJ1-5; no firm D call. This CDR3 has 17 residues. Germline V gene data show CDR1 as MGHRA and CDR2 as YSYEKL. Trimming took 0 bases from V and 7 from J, leaving 19 bases between them. The CDR3 region is CASSQDFVAGVRQPQHF. In DNA, the CDR3 is TGCGCCAGCAGCCAAGATTTTGTAGCCGGGGTTCGACAGCCCCAGCATTTT.

This clonotype was counted between two and nine times. DNA of the CDR3: TGTGCCACCAGTGGAGGGACAGGGTTCACCGGGGAGCTGTTTTTT. This gives the protein CATSGGTGFTGELFF. The chain is built from TRBV24-1 and TRBJ2-2; 9 bases fit TRBD1. Germline CDR1 KGHDR, CDR2 SFDVKD. Trimming took 5 bases from V and 4 from J; bases not matched to a gene: 4. The length of the CDR3 is 15 residues.